A single T cell receptor beta chain is shown here with its context. This specimen comes from a study of blood T cell repertoires in COVID-19. Study as a whole: Nucleic acid was either cDNA or gDNA, and it came from T cells, B-cell-depleted T cells, or PBMCs.

Looked up from germline, CDR1 is SGHDN and CDR2 is FVKESK. The CDR3 length is 15 residues. The germline V and J ends were trimmed by 3 bases and 2 bases, with 13 bases remaining between them. Original analysis: Reference gene primer amplification in the assay estimated nucleated cell counts. Repertoires were generated with immunoSEQ multiplex PCR, while TCRdb's copy carries only in-frame clones and drops some. The V and J calls and clone size come from that table; D and trimming were worked out from the DNA. The sample consists of 150,000 to 200,000 clones, about 80% of them appearing once. Material for sequencing was peripheral blood. The sequence derives from a man aged 60-69 years with acute or convalescent COVID-19. J is TRBJ1-2 and V is TRBV14, with a weak D call TRBD1 (6 bases). The CDR3 spells CASSQRGGGNYGYTF. The CDR3 DNA follows: TGTGCCAGCAGCCAGCGGGGAGGGGGGAACTATGGCTACACCTTC.